These T cell receptor beta chains were read from a single sample in a study of beta chain features in type 1 diabetes. The protocol was immunoSEQ multiplex PCR, while the TCRdb copy is restricted to in-frame clones and leaves out a portion. The repertoire holds 450,000 to 600,000 clones, with around 30% as singletons. The sequencing sample was made of naive CD4+ T cells from blood. The receptors here all came from a man younger than 35 in good health. CDR3s include the opening cysteine and the closing phenylalanine or tryptophan.

TRBJ2-1 | TRBV2 | 16 | CASRETSGSSYNEQFF
TRBJ2-3 | TRBV30 | 16 | CASEQGSTEITDTQYF
TRBJ2-1 | TRBV19 | 15 | CASSRTGGAYNEQFF
TRBJ2-1 | TRBV30 | 18 | CAWSSVRDTSGRLSGKFF
TRBJ2-3 | TRBV10-3 | 15 | CASSGTAVGRDTQYF
TRBJ1-5 | TRBV7-2 | 14 | CASSLDRSNQPQHF
TRBJ2-1 | TRBV27 | 14 | CASRGTPRDNEQFF
TRBJ2-4 | TRBV30 | 13 | CAWKRGPRNIQYF
TRBJ2-7 | TRBV7-8 | 19 | CASSARLAGGLTRSVEQYF
TRBJ2-1 | TRBV2 | 15 | CASSEGEVPGHEQFF
TRBJ2-5 | TRBV29-1 | 12 | CSVGLDATTQYF
TRBJ2-5 | TRBV5-1 | 14 | CASSFSGTQETQYF
TRBJ1-1 | TRBV29-1 | 14 | CSVEAGLINRGAFF
TRBJ2-7 | TRBV30 | 14 | CAWKNRASSYEQYF
TRBJ2-1 | TRBV19 | 13 | CASSLRAAPKQFF
TRBJ2-1 | TRBV7-9 | 12 | CASSSDRYEQFF
TRBJ2-7 | TRBV5-1 | 12 | CASSLQGYEQYF
TRBJ2-7 | TRBV7-2 | 14 | CASSLPGRGNEQYF
TRBJ2-2 | TRBV25-1 | 15 | CASSGGTRRTGELFF
TRBJ1-2 | TRBV7-9 | 13 | CASSIGEHYGYTF
TRBJ2-1 | TRBV29-1 | 16 | CSAGRTSGSIGNEQFF
TRBJ2-5 | TRBV7-9 | 15 | CASSFGTAYGETQYF
TRBJ2-2 | TRBV7-9 | 15 | CATPGPGSNTGELFF
TRBJ1-5 | TRBV30 | 13 | CAWSVGPEQPQHF
TRBJ2-5 | TRBV7-2 | 13 | CASSPSSKETQYF
TRBJ2-7 | TRBV5-1 | 14 | CASSTGGSSYEQYF
TRBJ1-5 | TRBV30 | 12 | CAWGQSNQPQHF
TRBJ2-1 | TRBV5-4 | 12 | CASSLRENEQFF
TRBJ2-3 | TRBV7-9 | 15 | CASTRSGRGTDTQYF
TRBJ1-1 | TRBV25-1 | 14 | CASSDSGRNTEAFF
TRBJ2-7 | TRBV7-2 | 15 | CASSYRTGMGYEQYF
TRBJ2-5 | TRBV5-6 | 16 | CASSASRGRTRMTQYF
TRBJ2-1 | TRBV29-1 | 12 | CSVEEEGDEQFF
TRBJ1-4 | TRBV4-1 | 16 | CASSQVLLGTNEKLFF
TRBJ2-3 | TRBV29-1 | 16 | CSVEMASGLSLDTQYF
TRBJ1-1 | TRBV5-1 | 14 | CASRPGQGITEAFF
TRBJ2-2 | TRBV19 | 15 | CASSKMEGRDGELFF
TRBJ2-7 | TRBV7-2 | 14 | CASSLVRGMGEQYF
TRBJ2-2 | TRBV28 | 16 | CASTGWDRARTGELFF
TRBJ2-5 | TRBV18 | 16 | CASSPLTSPYRETQYF
TRBJ2-1 | TRBV11-2 | 17 | CASSLTSGRWLNNEQFF
TRBJ2-1 | TRBV7-2 | 13 | CASSSGLLNEQFF
TRBJ2-5 | TRBV9 | 15 | CASSPRQGLGETQYF
TRBJ2-4 | TRBV28 | 18 | CASSFLASGRVAKNIQYF
TRBJ2-5 | TRBV2 | 15 | CASSAPRAHEETQYF
TRBJ2-1 | TRBV27 | 15 | CASSFWTSGKDEQFF
TRBJ2-1 | TRBV11-2 | 16 | CASSRLDRVSYNEQFF
TRBJ2-1 | TRBV27 | 17 | CASSLLGLAGGIGEQFF
TRBJ2-5 | TRBV9 | 14 | CASSRGQIQETQYF
TRBJ2-7 | TRBV19 | 14 | CASSISTGAYEQYF
TRBJ1-5 | TRBV30 | 16 | CAWSGIRTDGNQPQHF